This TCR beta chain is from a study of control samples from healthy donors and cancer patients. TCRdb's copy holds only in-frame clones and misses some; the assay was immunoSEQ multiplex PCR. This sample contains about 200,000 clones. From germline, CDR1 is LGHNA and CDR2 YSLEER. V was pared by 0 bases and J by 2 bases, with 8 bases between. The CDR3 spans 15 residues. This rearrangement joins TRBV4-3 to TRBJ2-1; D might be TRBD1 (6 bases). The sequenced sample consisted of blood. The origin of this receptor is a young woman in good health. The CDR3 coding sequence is TGCGCCAGCAGCCAAGACAGGACAGCCTACAATGAGCAGTTCTTC. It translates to CASSQDRTAYNEQFF.